These 12 T cell receptor beta chains came from one sample sequenced in a study of shared clonotypes between healthy human individuals. Repertoires were generated with immunoSEQ multiplex PCR, while TCRdb's copy carries only in-frame clones and drops some. The profile shows about 2 million clones, roughly 94% of them singletons. Sample: naive CD4+ T cells sorted from blood. Subset specified: CD45RA+ positively selected. The receptors shown here come from a man between 18 and 29 years old in good health.

This rearrangement joins TRBV6-6 to TRBJ2-2; 7 bases agree with TRBD1. CDR1 and CDR2 from the germline V gene are MNHNY and SVGAGI (reference sequence). The V segment lost 7 bases and the J segment 1 base; nucleotides outside the gene matches: 3. The CDR3 runs 14 residues. Here the CDR3 DNA reads TGTGCCAGCACCAGGACAGGGAACACCGGGGAGCTGTTTTTT. It translates to CASTRTGNTGELFF.

The V call is TRBV2, the J call TRBJ2-7; TRBD2 matches at 7 bases. Germline assignment: CDR1 SNHLY and CDR2 FYNNEI. J was trimmed by 0 bases and V by 9 bases; bases with no gene match: 5. The CDR3 contains 13 residues. CDR3 loop: CASQRELSYEQYF. The CDR3 DNA is TGTGCCAGTCAGCGGGAACTCTCCTACGAGCAGTACTTC.

V usage is TRBV6-1 and J usage is TRBJ1-2; unclear D gene. The V end was cut by 8 bases, the J end by 2 bases, with 12 bases between. CDR1 and CDR2 from the germline V gene are MNHNS and SASEGT. CDR3 length: 13 residues. The CDR3 spells CASSSGQNYGYTF. The CDR3 DNA reads TGTGCCAGCTCTTCCGGGCAGAACTATGGCTACACCTTC.

This clone occurred once. V usage is TRBV7-9 and J usage is TRBJ2-1; TRBD2 matches 8 bases. The CDR3 has 17 residues. Trimming cost V 4 bases and J 5 bases; bases outside gene matches: 13. CDR1 and CDR2 (germline): SEHNR, FQNEAQ (reference sequence). The CDR3 here is CASSSLWGSGTHNEQFF. CDR3 coding DNA: TGTGCCAGCAGCTCCCTCTGGGGTAGCGGGACCCACAATGAGCAGTTCTTC.

This chain links TRBV25-1 with TRBJ1-6; no firm D call. V was shortened by 6 bases and J by 6 bases, with 12 bases between the two germline ends. Germline lookup yields CDR1 MGHDK and CDR2 SYGVNS. The CDR3 consists of 14 residues. The DNA for the CDR3 is TGTGCCAGCAGCCTCCGGGCCTCTAATTCACCCCTCCACTTT. As protein: CASSLRASNSPLHF.

Concerning this clone: Other DNA variants within this sample encode the same CDR3. The chain recombines TRBV6-6 with TRBJ1-5; 10 nucleotides align to TRBD1. In germline, CDR1 is MNHNY, CDR2 SVGAGI (reference sequence). The CDR3 consists of 15 residues. J was trimmed by 2 bases and V by 2 bases; bases with no gene match: 0. The CDR3 here is CASSYGQGGNQPQHF. The CDR3 DNA is TGTGCCAGCAGTTACGGACAGGGGGGCAATCAGCCCCAGCATTTT.

This chain links TRBV2 with TRBJ2-2; 7 bases map to TRBD2. CDR1 is SNHLY, CDR2 FYNNEI, per germline. V shed 10 bases and J 4 bases; nucleotides not matched to a gene: 9. This CDR3 region has 14 residues. Written as DNA, the CDR3 is TGTGCCAACGGGAGGCAGGGAGGCACCGGGGAGCTGTTTTTT. This sequence encodes CANGRQGGTGELFF.

J is TRBJ1-5 and V is TRBV4-3; 11 positions match TRBD1. CDR1 is LGHNA, CDR2 YSLEER, per germline. The CDR3 has 19 amino acids. With 0 bases clipped from V and 6 bases from J, the junction kept 13 bases outside the gene matches. CDR3: CASSQDRGIGQGASQPQHF. The DNA for the CDR3 is TGCGCCAGCAGCCAAGATCGGGGGATCGGACAGGGGGCGAGTCAGCCCCAGCATTTT.

V usage is TRBV7-3 and J usage is TRBJ2-7; the D gene is possibly TRBD2 (5 bases). The CDR3 totals 15 residues. From germline, CDR1 is SGHTA and CDR2 FQGTGA. With 5 bases removed from V and 3 bases from J, the gap between germline ends came to 17 bases. CDR3 loop: CASSPFGLGNYEQYF. CDR3 bases: TGTGCCAGCAGCCCCTTCGGACTCGGGAACTACGAGCAGTACTTC.

This chain uses TRBV10-3 with TRBJ2-5, with D tentatively TRBD1 or TRBD2 (5 bases each). The CDR3 is made up of 14 amino acids. Trimming shortened V by 2 bases and J by 5 bases, and 12 bases separated the two germline ends. The germline CDR1 and CDR2 sequences are ENHRY and SYGVKD. CDR3 region: CAISEGGRVETQYF. CDR3 coding DNA: TGTGCCATCAGTGAGGGGGGTCGTGTGGAGACCCAGTACTTC.

The J gene is TRBJ2-2, the V gene TRBV5-4; perhaps D is TRBD1 or TRBD2 (5 bases each). CDR1 and CDR2 from the germline V gene are SGHNT and YYREEE (reference sequence). The CDR3 has 15 residues. V was clipped by 4 bases and J by 1 base, with 11 bases between them. CDR3 bases: TGTGCCAGCAGCGTCCGGGACCTGAACACCGGGGAGCTGTTTTTT. This sequence encodes CASSVRDLNTGELFF.

This sequence joins TRBV18 and TRBJ2-1; D unclear. Per the germline V gene, CDR1 is KGHSH and CDR2 is LQKENI. V dropped 2 bases and J dropped 5 bases, with 13 bases sitting between them. The CDR3 sequence is 15 residues long. In DNA form, the CDR3 reads TGTGCCAGCTCACCATTCCAGTTTATTAACAATGAGCAGTTCTTC. It is translated as CASSPFQFINNEQFF.